Below are 13 T cell receptor beta chains sequenced from a single sample in a study of spatial heterogeneity in lung cancer. TCRdb ran MiXCR on the 5' RACE reads and lists one entry per CDR3 protein. This table holds around 11,000 distinct CDR3 sequences, about 3.8% found once. Time point denoted: sample taken at primary tumor resection. The sequencing here drew on PBMCs, taken at surgery. These receptors originate from a female donor with early-stage non-small cell lung cancer.

This clonotype was seen at least ten times. This chain joins TRBV6-6 and TRBJ2-2; 8 bases agree with TRBD2. Germline V gives CDR1 MNHNY, CDR2 SVGAGI (reference sequence). V trimming: 5 bases; J trimming: 4 bases; junction bases outside the gene matches: 6. This CDR3 is built from 15 residues. The chain's CDR3 is CASSGRGGVTGELFF. The CDR3 nucleotides read TGTGCCAGCAGTGGACGGGGGGGCGTCACCGGGGAGCTGTTTTTT.

This chain links TRBV11-2 with TRBJ2-2, with 8 bases aligning to TRBD2. The CDR3 contains 14 residues. The J segment lost 4 bases and the V segment lost 6 bases, leaving 4 bases of the junction unmatched. The germline gives CDR1 SGHAT, CDR2 FQNNGV. This chain's CDR3 is CASSRTSSTGELFF. Written as DNA, the CDR3 is TGTGCCAGCAGTCGGACTAGCTCCACCGGGGAGCTGTTTTTT.

This clonotype was found a few times. The J gene is TRBJ1-5, the V gene TRBV28; tentatively, D is TRBD1 (5 bases). Trimming removed 2 bases from V and 0 bases from J, with 8 bases in between. The CDR3 has 15 residues. Germline values: CDR1 MDHEN, CDR2 SYDVKM. The CDR3 sequence: CASSLRGYSNQPQHF. CDR3 DNA sequence: TGTGCCAGCAGTTTACGGGGGTATAGCAATCAGCCCCAGCATTTT.

The sample holds many counts of this clonotype. V is TRBV6-2 or TRBV6-3 and J is TRBJ2-4; either TRBD1 or TRBD2 may fit D (6 bases each). V lost 9 bases and J lost 1, with 10 bases in between. Germline-derived CDR1 and CDR2 are MNHEY and SVGEGT. This CDR3 contains 13 residues. CDR3 sequence reads: CARGGRAKNIQYF. Written as DNA, the CDR3 is TGTGCCAGAGGGGGGAGGGCCAAAAACATTCAGTACTTC.

This clonotype has only a few counts. V gene TRBV11-2 combines with J gene TRBJ1-1, with D hard to call. CDR1 SGHAT and CDR2 FQNNGV come from the germline V gene. The CDR3 covers 15 residues. V lost 0 bases to trimming and J lost 4 bases, with 12 bases between them. The CDR3 DNA follows: TGTGCCAGCAGCTTAGAACCGGCTCCGTCCACTGAAGCTTTCTTT. Protein product: CASSLEPAPSTEAFF.

This clonotype was counted ten times or more. The chain combines TRBV29-1 with TRBJ2-1; unclear D gene. CDR1 SQVTM and CDR2 ANQGSEA come from the germline V gene. Deletions cut 6 bases from V and 6 bases from J, with 9 bases between. The CDR3 is 11 residues long. The DNA of the CDR3 is TGCAGCGTCGTCCCTCCCAATGAGCAGTTCTTC. Translated: CSVVPPNEQFF.

The sample holds a few counts of this clonotype. The chain employs TRBV7-6 and TRBJ2-1, with 7 bases matching TRBD1. J gave up 0 bases and V 1 base, and 6 bases lay outside the gene matches. From germline, CDR1 is SGHVS and CDR2 FNYEAQ. This CDR3 spans 17 amino acids. CDR3 nucleotide sequence: TGTGCCAGCAGCTTAGGCTGGACAGGTCACTCCTACAATGAGCAGTTCTTC. Translated, it gives CASSLGWTGHSYNEQFF.

This clonotype was detected many times. The J gene is TRBJ2-1, the V gene TRBV7-2; 9 bases are shared with TRBD1. Germline-derived CDR1 and CDR2 are SGHTA and FQGNSA. This CDR3 region has 13 residues. V lost 4 bases and J lost 12; bases outside the gene matches: 7. The CDR3 DNA reads as TGTGCCAGCAGCTCCCGGGACAGGGTAGGGCAGTTCTTC. It yields the protein CASSSRDRVGQFF. Variable domain in full (rest from reference TRBV7-2 and TRBJ2-1): GAGVSQSPSNKVTEKGKDVELRCDPISGHTALYWYRQSLGQGLEFLIYFQGNSAPDKSGLPSDRFSAERTGGSVSTLTIQRTQQEDSAVYLCASSSRDRVGQFFGPGTRLTVL.

This clonotype is judged medium-sized (0.01 to 0.1%). This chain's CDR3 is CASRKDRRNTGELFF. CDR3 coding DNA: TGTGCCAGCAGAAAGGACAGAAGGAACACCGGGGAGCTGTTTTTT. The rearrangement joins TRBV11-1 to TRBJ2-2; maybe TRBD1 (6 bases). CDR1 is SGHAT, CDR2 FQDESV, per germline (reference sequence). This CDR3 contains 15 residues. Trimming cost V 6 bases and J 1 base, with 12 bases left between them.

This clonotype came up many times. The rearrangement joins TRBV9 to TRBJ2-1; D might be TRBD1 or TRBD2, each matching 6 bases. Trimming took 0 bases from V and 4 from J, leaving 11 bases between them. This CDR3 has 15 amino acids. Germline V gives CDR1 SGDLS, CDR2 YYNGEE. CDR3 loop: CASSVDGGQYNEQFF. CDR3 DNA sequence: TGTGCCAGCAGCGTAGACGGGGGCCAATACAATGAGCAGTTCTTC. The full variable domain, with the rest looked up from reference TRBV9 and TRBJ2-1, is DSGVTQTPKHLITATGQRVTLRCSPRSGDLSVYWYQQSLDQGLQFLIQYYNGEERAKGNILERFSAQQFPDLHSELNLSSLELGDSALYFCASSVDGGQYNEQFFGPGTRLTVL.

This clonotype was observed many times. The V gene is TRBV6-5, the J gene TRBJ2-2; 15 bases fit TRBD2. In germline, CDR1 is MNHEY, CDR2 SVGAGI. CDR3 length: 16 residues. With 4 bases clipped from V and 4 bases from J, the junction kept 1 base outside the gene matches. CDR3 region: CASSWGLAGGTGELFF. CDR3 DNA: TGTGCCAGCAGTTGGGGACTAGCGGGGGGCACCGGGGAGCTGTTTTTT.

V is TRBV29-1 and J is TRBJ2-7; 8 bases fit TRBD1. The J segment lost 2 bases and the V segment lost 2 bases, leaving 8 bases of the junction unmatched. Germline V CDR1 and CDR2: SQVTM, ANQGSEA. CDR3 length equals 15 residues. CDR3: CSVESFGTGAYEQYF. The CDR3 region has the DNA TGCAGCGTTGAAAGCTTCGGGACAGGAGCCTACGAGCAGTACTTC.

The chain joins TRBV27 to TRBJ1-4; 7 bases agree with TRBD1. CDR1 and CDR2 (germline): MNHEY, SMNVEV (reference sequence). The CDR3 spans 14 residues. Trimming cost V 6 bases and J 3 bases; bases outside gene matches: 4. This chain's CDR3 is CASRTGTANEKLFF. In nucleotides, the CDR3 is TGTGCCAGCAGGACAGGGACGGCTAATGAAAAACTGTTTTTT.